This TCR beta chain is drawn from a study of blood T cell repertoires in COVID-19. Study background: COVID-19 samples, acute and convalescent, were from the United States, Italy and Spain. Nucleic acid was either cDNA or gDNA, and it came from T cells, B-cell-depleted T cells, or PBMCs.

As originally analysed: Researchers report that nucleated cell counts were estimated from reference gene primer amplification. Method: immunoSEQ multiplex PCR; TCRdb's copy keeps in-frame clones and lacks some. The V and J calls and clone size were taken over from that table, and D and trimming were inferred from the DNA. This sample has over 95,000 clones; around 85% occur once, and the top ten carry roughly 1.6%. With 5 bases clipped from V and 5 bases from J, the junction kept 5 bases outside the gene matches. Germline assignment: CDR1 SGHAT and CDR2 FQDESV (reference sequence). The CDR3 totals 15 residues.

V gene TRBV11-1 combines with J gene TRBJ2-2; 10 bases align to TRBD1. The specimen sequenced was peripheral blood. This receptor was obtained from a man between 45 and 60 years old with acute or convalescent COVID-19. The CDR3: CASSRQGAWTGELFF. In DNA form, the CDR3 reads TGTGCCAGCAGCCGACAGGGGGCTTGGACCGGGGAGCTGTTTTTT.